The sequence of this T cell receptor (beta chain) was determined in a study of blood T cell repertoires in COVID-19. Turning to the study itself: Nucleic acid was either cDNA or gDNA, and it came from T cells, B-cell-depleted T cells, or PBMCs.

Original methodology: Estimation of nucleated cell counts relied on the amplification of reference gene primers. Libraries were prepared by immunoSEQ multiplex PCR; TCRdb keeps only in-frame clonotypes and omits some of them. Clone size and V and J calls were adopted from that table, with D and trimming inferred from the DNA. The table includes 150,000 to 200,000 clones, around 86% detected once. The junction had 8 bases not matched to a gene; V was cut back by 2 bases and J by 3 bases. The CDR3 loop spans 15 amino acids. CDR1 is SGHNT and CDR2 is YYREEE in the germline V gene (reference sequence). What was sequenced was peripheral blood. The receptor's source is a man aged 18-30 years with acute or convalescent COVID-19. This chain links TRBV5-4 with TRBJ2-7, with 7 bases lining up with TRBD1. This chain's CDR3 is CASSLRGQLHYEQYF. The CDR3 DNA reads TGTGCCAGCAGCTTAAGGGGACAGCTACACTACGAGCAGTACTTC.